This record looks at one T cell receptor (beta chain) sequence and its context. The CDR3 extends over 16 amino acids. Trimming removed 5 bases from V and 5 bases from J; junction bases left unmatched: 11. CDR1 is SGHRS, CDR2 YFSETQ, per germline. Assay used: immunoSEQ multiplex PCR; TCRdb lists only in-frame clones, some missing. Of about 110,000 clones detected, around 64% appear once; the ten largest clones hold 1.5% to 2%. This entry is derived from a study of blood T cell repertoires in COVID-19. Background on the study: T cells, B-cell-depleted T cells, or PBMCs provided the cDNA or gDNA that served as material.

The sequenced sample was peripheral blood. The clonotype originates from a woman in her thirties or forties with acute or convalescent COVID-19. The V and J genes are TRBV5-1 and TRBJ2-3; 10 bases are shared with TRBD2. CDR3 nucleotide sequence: TGCGCCAGCAGGAGACTGACTAGCGGGCGAGGAGATACGCAGTATTTT. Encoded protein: CASRRLTSGRGDTQYF.